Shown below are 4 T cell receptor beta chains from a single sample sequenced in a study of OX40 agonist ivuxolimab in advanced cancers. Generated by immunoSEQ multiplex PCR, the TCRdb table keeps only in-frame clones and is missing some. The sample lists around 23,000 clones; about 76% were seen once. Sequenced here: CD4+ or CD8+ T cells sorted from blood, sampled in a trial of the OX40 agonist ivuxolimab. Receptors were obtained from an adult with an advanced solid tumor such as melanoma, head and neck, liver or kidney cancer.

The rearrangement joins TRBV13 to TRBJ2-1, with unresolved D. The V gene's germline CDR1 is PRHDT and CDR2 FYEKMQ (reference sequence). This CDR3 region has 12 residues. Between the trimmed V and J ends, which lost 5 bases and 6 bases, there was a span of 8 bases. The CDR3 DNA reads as TGTGCCAGCAGCCCCGCCCTCAATGAGCAGTTCTTC. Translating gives CASSPALNEQFF. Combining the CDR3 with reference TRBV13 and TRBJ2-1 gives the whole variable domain AAGVIQSPRHLIKEKRETATLKCYPIPRHDTVYWYQQGPGQDPQFLISFYEKMQSDKGSIPDRFSAQQFSDYHSELNMSSLELGDSALYFCASSPALNEQFFGPGTRLTVL.

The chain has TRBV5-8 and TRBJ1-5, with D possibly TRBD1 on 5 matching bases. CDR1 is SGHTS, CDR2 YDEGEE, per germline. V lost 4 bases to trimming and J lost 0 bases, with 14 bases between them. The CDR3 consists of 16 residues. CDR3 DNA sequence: TGTGCCAGCAGCCAAGAACAGGCAGCTAGCAATCAGCCCCAGCATTTT. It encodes CASSQEQAASNQPQHF.

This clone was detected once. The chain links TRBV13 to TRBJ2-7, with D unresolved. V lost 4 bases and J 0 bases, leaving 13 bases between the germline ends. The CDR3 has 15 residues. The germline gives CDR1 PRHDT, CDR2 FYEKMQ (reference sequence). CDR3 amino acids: CASSSTLISSYEQYF. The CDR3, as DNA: TGTGCCAGCAGCTCTACGCTAATAAGCTCCTACGAGCAGTACTTC.

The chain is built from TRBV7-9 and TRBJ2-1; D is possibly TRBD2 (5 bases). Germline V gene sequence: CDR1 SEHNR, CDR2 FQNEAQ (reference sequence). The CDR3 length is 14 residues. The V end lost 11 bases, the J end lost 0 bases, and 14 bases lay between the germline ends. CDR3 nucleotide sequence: TGTGCCGTCTGGAGGTCTAGCTCCTACAATGAGCAGTTCTTC. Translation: CAVWRSSSYNEQFF. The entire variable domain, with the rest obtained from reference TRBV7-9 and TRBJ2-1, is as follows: DTGVSQNPRHKITKRGQNVTFRCDPISEHNRLYWYRQTLGQGPEFLTYFQNEAQLEKSRLLSDRFSAERPKGSFSTLEIQRTEQGDSAMYLCAVWRSSSYNEQFFGPGTRLTVL.